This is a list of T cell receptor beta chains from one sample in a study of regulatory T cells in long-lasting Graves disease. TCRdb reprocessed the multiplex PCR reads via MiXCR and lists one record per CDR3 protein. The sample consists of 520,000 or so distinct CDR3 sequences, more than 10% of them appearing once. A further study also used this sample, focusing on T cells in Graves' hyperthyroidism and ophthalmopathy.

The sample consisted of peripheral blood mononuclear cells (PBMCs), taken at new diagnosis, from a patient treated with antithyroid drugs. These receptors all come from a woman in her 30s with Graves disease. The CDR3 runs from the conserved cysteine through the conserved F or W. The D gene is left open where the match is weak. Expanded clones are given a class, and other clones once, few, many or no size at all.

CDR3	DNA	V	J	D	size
CASSLEPAVKTQYF	TGTGCCAGCAGCTTAGAGCCAGCCGTGAAGACCCAGTACTTC	TRBV7-2	TRBJ2-5	.	many
CASRPISGAGNTIYF	TGTGCCAGCAGACCCATTTCCGGGGCCGGAAACACCATATATTTT	TRBV7-2	TRBJ1-3	.	few
CASSDRGKTQYF	TGTGCCAGCAGCGACAGGGGGAAGACCCAGTACTTC	TRBV10-2	TRBJ2-5	TRBD1	many
CASSFSTFYNTIYF	TGTGCCAGCAGTTTCTCGACCTTTTACAACACCATATATTTT	TRBV6-2/TRBV6-3	TRBJ1-3	.	few
CASSYAAAGTKYF	TGTGCCAGCAGTTACGCGGCCGCAGGGACGAAGTACTTC	TRBV6-9	TRBJ2-4	.	.
CASLLLALNEQFF	TGTGCCAGCCTCTTACTAGCTCTCAATGAGCAGTTCTTC	TRBV2	TRBJ2-1	.	many
CASSPRQGYSGANVLTF	TGTGCCAGCAGTCCACGACAGGGATACTCTGGGGCCAACGTCCTGACTTTC	TRBV6-1	TRBJ2-6	TRBD1	many
CASSPPKLLTGISTGELFF	TGTGCCAGCAGTCCCCCGAAGCTTTTGACAGGGATAAGCACCGGGGAGCTGTTTTTT	TRBV7-9	TRBJ2-2	TRBD1	.
CASNTRGFEAFF	TGTGCCAGTAACACCAGGGGCTTTGAAGCTTTCTTT	TRBV19	TRBJ1-1	.	few
CASSYMTTSEQYF	TGTGCCAGCAGTTACATGACCACCTCCGAGCAGTACTTC	TRBV6-5	TRBJ2-7	.	many
CASTRQLPKEQFF	TGTGCCAGCACCAGACAGCTCCCAAAGGAGCAGTTCTTC	TRBV28	TRBJ2-1	.	.
CATSRDPTGRTEAFF	TGTGCCACCAGCAGAGATCCCACAGGGAGAACTGAAGCTTTCTTT	TRBV15	TRBJ1-1	.	.
CASSRGQLNEKLFF	TGTGCCAGCAGTCGCGGACAGCTTAATGAAAAACTGTTTTTT	TRBV11-2	TRBJ1-4	.	many
CASSLRGPVNTGELFF	TGCGCCAGCAGCTTGCGGGGGCCGGTAAACACCGGGGAGCTGTTTTTT	TRBV5-1	TRBJ2-2	.	many
CAIKGGVYNEQFF	TGTGCCATCAAGGGGGGAGTCTACAATGAGCAGTTCTTC	TRBV10-3	TRBJ2-1	.	many
CASSPTGHPSNQPQHF	TGTGCCAGCAGCCCCACGGGACACCCTAGCAATCAGCCCCAGCATTTT	TRBV9	TRBJ1-5	.	many
CASSFRRSGTGELFF	TGTGCCAGCAGCTTTAGGCGATCAGGCACCGGGGAGCTGTTTTTT	TRBV11-2	TRBJ2-2	.	many
CASSSLWSSGRAAYEQYF	TGTGCCAGCAGTTCGCTTTGGTCTAGCGGGAGGGCCGCCTACGAGCAGTACTTC	TRBV6-2/TRBV6-3	TRBJ2-7	TRBD2	many